This entry is about one T cell receptor (beta chain). The approximately 120-subject validation cohort, separate from the approximately 660-subject first cohort, included the donors. The source of the sample is a study of cytomegalovirus exposure and HLA in healthy donors. Study background: The same platform as the roughly 630 first-cohort repertoires was used for the 95 to 150 validation repertoires, a later analysis reported.

Method: immunoSEQ multiplex PCR; TCRdb's copy keeps in-frame clones and lacks some. The table lists 150,000 to 200,000 clones, around 84% of them singletons, with roughly 15% in the top ten. The CDR3 is 14 residues long. Looked up from germline, CDR1 is MDHEN and CDR2 is SYDVKM. V lost 7 bases to trimming and J lost 4 bases; unmatched junction nucleotides: 7. This receptor was taken from a young man in good health and CMV-seropositive. Sequenced: PBMCs. The chain recombines TRBV28 with TRBJ2-7, with 10 bases that match TRBD2. In DNA, the CDR3 is TGTGCCAGCACCCGGACTAGCGGCGGATACGAGCAGTACTTC. Residues: CASTRTSGGYEQYF.